These T cell receptor beta chains were read from a single sample in a study of control samples from healthy donors and cancer patients. Only in-frame clones appear in the TCRdb table, and some are missing; sequencing was by immunoSEQ multiplex PCR. The profile covers about 110,000 clones, with approximately 84% appearing a single time and approximately 7% taken by the ten largest. The specimen sequenced was blood. The origin of the receptors is a man between 18 and 35 years old in good health. CDR3s include the opening cysteine and the closing phenylalanine or tryptophan. The order of the fields is V gene, J gene, CDR3 length, CDR3 protein.

>TRBV23-1|TRBJ2-1|19
CASSQSINGRGDSYNEQFF
>TRBV6-6|TRBJ2-5|15
CASSYLDPVMETQYF
>TRBV5-1|TRBJ2-5|13
CASSPGRQETQYF
>TRBV6-1|TRBJ1-1|12
CASSEVQTEAFF
>TRBV4-1|TRBJ1-5|13
CASSQGLNQPQHF
>TRBV5-5|TRBJ1-2|14
CASSSATRQDGYTF
>TRBV6-5|TRBJ2-5|15
CASSYSIVAGETQYF
>TRBV27|TRBJ1-1|15
CASSPFQGGRTEAFF
>TRBV27|TRBJ2-1|12
CASSTHSGTGFF
>TRBV30|TRBJ2-3|15
CAWSVGGPGSDTQYF
>TRBV11-3|TRBJ2-7|13
CASSPGISYEQYF
>TRBV7-8|TRBJ2-5|15
CASSLVGRGGETQYF
>TRBV28|TRBJ1-2|17
CASSPIGGLPGTYGYTF
>TRBV4-2|TRBJ1-5|14
CASSQDRRGQPQHF
>TRBV6-2/TRBV6-3|TRBJ2-4|16
CASSPRGGTAKNIQYF
>TRBV5-5|TRBJ2-7|14
CASSSPTGGDEQYF
>TRBV2|TRBJ1-2|12
CASRGDNYGYTF
>TRBV6-6|TRBJ1-2|13
CASSYSKFDGYTF
>TRBV5-1|TRBJ1-1|14
CASSSTWTSTEAFF
>TRBV3-1/TRBV3-2|TRBJ1-5|13
CASSQEQAQPQHF
>TRBV30|TRBJ2-1|13
CAFRSGGRNEQFF
>TRBV15|TRBJ2-7|17
CATSSFLRTDLSYEQYF
>TRBV19|TRBJ2-1|13
CASSIDRRAAQFF
>TRBV28|TRBJ2-1|17
CASSRGLASGGNNEQFF
>TRBV9|TRBJ2-1|16
CASSVKDGGAMNEQFF
>TRBV29-1|TRBJ1-2|15
CSVEFWGKEGYGYTF
>TRBV7-2|TRBJ1-5|12
CASSSVDQPQHF
>TRBV2|TRBJ2-1|13
CASTQDLYNEQFF
>TRBV28|TRBJ2-3|15
CASSLLQKSTDTQYF
>TRBV7-8|TRBJ1-1|14
CASSLSPMNTEAFF
>TRBV30|TRBJ1-2|16
CAFSGTGILSNYGYTF
>TRBV27|TRBJ2-5|14
CASRRTGGAETQYF
>TRBV6-4|TRBJ2-7|12
CASSDKDYEQYF
>TRBV5-3|TRBJ1-2|15
CARSYYRVALLGYTF
>TRBV9|TRBJ2-7|14
CASSEDGFSYEQYF
>TRBV28|TRBJ2-7|15
CASSSSSAGSYEQYF
>TRBV30|TRBJ1-2|13
CAWSVGPMGGYTF